This entry lists 22 T cell receptor beta chains sequenced from one sample in a study of blood T cell repertoires in COVID-19 (dated by TCRdb to about 2020). Library method: the immunoSEQ multiplex PCR assay. Entries here come from immuneACCESS through TCRdb and include only in-frame sequences with V and J called. Some clones fail to appear in such tables; in the studies checked, an unresolved V gene covers under half of the shortfall, and the cause of the remainder is unknown. The sample records 410,000 or so clones, about nine tenths of which are singletons. About 1.6% of the sample lies in the top ten. What was sequenced was peripheral blood. Receptors were obtained from a middle-aged woman with COVID-19, enrolled during active disease.

A few counts support this clone. The chain employs TRBV19 and TRBJ1-2; 7 bases agree with TRBD1. This CDR3 comprises 14 residues. V lost 6 bases to trimming and J lost 4 bases; unmatched junction nucleotides: 8. Per the germline V gene, CDR1 is LNHDA and CDR2 is SQIVND (reference sequence). The CDR3 is CASSVPGQPYGYTF. The CDR3 nucleotides read TGTGCCAGTAGCGTCCCGGGACAGCCCTATGGCTACACCTTC.

The gene calls are TRBV19 and TRBJ2-6; 15 bases are shared with TRBD2. The germline CDR1 and CDR2 sequences are LNHDA and SQIVND (reference sequence). V was clipped by 8 bases and J by 4 bases; unmatched bases: 6. The CDR3 is made up of 17 amino acids. The CDR3 sequence is CASSGLAGGTGANVLTF. CDR3 coding DNA: TGTGCCAGTTCGGGACTAGCGGGGGGAACCGGGGCCAACGTCCTGACTTTC.

This chain uses TRBV6-5 with TRBJ1-1; D gene uncertain. Trimming removed 7 bases from V and 0 bases from J, with 15 bases in between. Looked up from germline, CDR1 is MNHEY and CDR2 is SVGAGI. The CDR3 has 15 amino acids. The CDR3 loop reads CASNFRGSVNTEAFF. The CDR3 DNA is TGTGCCAGCAACTTTCGAGGGTCTGTGAACACTGAAGCTTTCTTT.

The chain employs TRBV9 and TRBJ1-2; tentative D call: TRBD1 (5 bases). The V end was cut by 2 bases, the J end by 0 bases, with 14 bases between. Germline-derived CDR1 and CDR2 are SGDLS and YYNGEE. This CDR3 has 16 residues. The chain's CDR3 is CASSVNRPLTNYGYTF. In DNA, the CDR3 is TGTGCCAGCAGCGTCAACAGGCCCCTGACTAACTATGGCTACACCTTC.

As for this clone: An end of the junction differs from the germline gene, which may be a read error. J is TRBJ1-1 and V is TRBV3-1 (or the pseudogene TRBV3-2); D call uncertain. In germline, CDR1 is LGHDT, CDR2 YNNKEL (reference sequence). There are 12 residues in the CDR3. The CDR3 nucleotides read TGTGCCAGCAGCCAAGGGAGCCTAGAGAGGATCTTT. It translates to CASSQGSLERIF.

The CDR3 DNA reads as TGCGCCAGCAGCTTGGACGGGAGCGACTACAATGAGCAGTTCTTC. Protein: CASSLDGSDYNEQFF. V usage is TRBV5-1 and J usage is TRBJ2-1; maybe TRBD2 (6 bases). Germline lookup yields CDR1 SGHRS and CDR2 YFSETQ. This CDR3 has 15 amino acids. V was trimmed by 0 bases and J by 3 bases, leaving 10 bases between them.

The gene calls are TRBV14 and TRBJ1-1; TRBD1 aligns across 8 bases. The CDR3 length is 16 residues. Germline V lookup: CDR1 SGHDN, CDR2 FVKESK. Losses at the gene ends were 0 bases for V and 4 bases for J; bases not matched to a gene: 7. The DNA of the CDR3 is TGTGCCAGCAGCCAAGATCGACAGGGGAGGAGCACTGAAGCTTTCTTT. Protein product: CASSQDRQGRSTEAFF.

The rearrangement links TRBV5-1 to TRBJ2-3; 10 nucleotides match TRBD1. The germline CDR1 and CDR2 sequences are SGHRS and YFSETQ. V gave up 1 base and J gave up 7 bases; unmatched junction bases: 18. This CDR3 comprises 19 residues. The CDR3 DNA follows: TGCGCCAGCAGCTTGCCGGGACAGGGGACCAACGGAGCACAACATACGCAGTATTTT. Translated, it gives CASSLPGQGTNGAQHTQYF.

The chain employs TRBV20-1 and TRBJ2-3; no clear D gene. Trimming took 6 bases from V and 9 from J, leaving 13 bases between them. There are 11 residues in the CDR3. The germline V gene has CDR1 DFQATT and CDR2 SNEGSKA (reference sequence). CDR3 in amino acids: CSAPFQNTQYF. For the CDR3, the DNA is TGCAGTGCCCCGTTTCAGAACACGCAGTATTTT.

CDR3 bases: TGTGCCAGCAGTTTATTAGGGCAGGGTAGGCAGCCCCAGCATTTT. It is translated as CASSLLGQGRQPQHF. The chain is built from TRBV28 and TRBJ1-5; D might be TRBD1 (5 bases). Trimming removed 1 base at V and 7 bases at J, with 14 bases between. Looked up from germline, CDR1 is MDHEN and CDR2 is SYDVKM. The CDR3 totals 15 residues.

CDR3 coding DNA: TGTGCCAGCAGCCCCCTCTTAGCGGGGGTGTCCGAGCAGTACTTC. This translates into CASSPLLAGVSEQYF. The chain joins TRBV27 to TRBJ2-7, with TRBD2 identical over 9 bases. Germline assignment: CDR1 MNHEY and CDR2 SMNVEV (reference sequence). This CDR3 is built from 15 residues. The J segment lost 6 bases and the V segment lost 6 bases, leaving 12 bases of the junction unmatched.

This chain connects TRBV6-5 to TRBJ2-5; D not certain. Trimming cost V 0 bases and J 2 bases, with 10 bases left between them. This CDR3 is 15 amino acids long. Germline CDR1 is MNHEY and CDR2 is SVGAGI. DNA for the CDR3: TGTGCCAGCAGTTACTCGATAATAGCACAAGAGACCCAGTACTTC. Its translation is CASSYSIIAQETQYF.

This clone was detected once. The chain employs TRBV2 and TRBJ1-5; TRBD1 aligns across 9 bases. Germline CDR1 and CDR2: SNHLY and FYNNEI. The V segment lost 11 bases and the J segment 6 bases; nucleotides outside the gene matches: 5. CDR3 length: 12 residues. CDR3 residues: CAWDREGQPQHF. For the CDR3, the DNA is TGTGCCTGGGACAGGGAAGGTCAGCCCCAGCATTTT.

The rearrangement uses TRBV5-8 and TRBJ1-1, with TRBD1 matching 9 bases. This CDR3 has 17 residues. V shed 4 bases and J 1 base; nucleotides not matched to a gene: 11. Germline assignment: CDR1 SGHTS and CDR2 YDEGEE. CDR3 loop: CASSHGQGFRQNTEAFF. CDR3 in DNA: TGTGCCAGCAGCCACGGACAGGGGTTTAGGCAGAACACTGAAGCTTTCTTT.

V is TRBV7-9 and J is TRBJ1-2; possibly TRBD1 for D (6 bases). Germline V gene lookup returns CDR1 SEHNR and CDR2 FQNEAQ (reference sequence). The CDR3 runs to 15 residues. Trimming took 5 bases from V and 2 from J, leaving 15 bases between them. The chain's CDR3 is CASSPDPRGNYGYTF. The CDR3 region has the DNA TGTGCCAGCAGCCCTGACCCGAGGGGGAACTATGGCTACACCTTC.

The rearrangement uses TRBV2 and TRBJ1-5; TRBD1 is a possible D gene (6 bases). V was shortened by 4 bases and J by 2 bases, with 15 bases between the two germline ends. CDR3 length equals 16 residues. In germline, CDR1 is SNHLY, CDR2 FYNNEI. CDR3 nucleotide sequence: TGTGCCAGCAGTGCTCCAACAGGGATTGGCAATCAGCCCCAGCATTTT. Translating gives CASSAPTGIGNQPQHF.

The chain combines TRBV7-9 with TRBJ1-1; no reliable D call. Deletions cut 4 bases from V and 2 bases from J, with 14 bases between. The CDR3 consists of 15 residues. Germline V CDR1 and CDR2: SEHNR, FQNEAQ (reference sequence). This CDR3 is CASSSIKSRNTEAFF. CDR3 coding DNA: TGTGCCAGCAGCTCCATAAAATCGAGAAACACTGAAGCTTTCTTT.

This clone was counted a single time. The rearrangement uses TRBV10-3 and TRBJ1-1; 7 bases align to TRBD1. The CDR3 runs to 15 residues. V gave up 1 base and J gave up 2 bases; unmatched junction bases: 4. Germline assignment: CDR1 ENHRY and CDR2 SYGVKD. The CDR3 DNA sequence: TGTGCCATCAGTGAGTTCCGGGACAGCAACACTGAAGCTTTCTTT. Its protein is CAISEFRDSNTEAFF.

This rearrangement joins TRBV9 to TRBJ2-7; 10 bases are shared with TRBD2. The germline V gene has CDR1 SGDLS and CDR2 YYNGEE. The CDR3 is 16 amino acids. J gave up 4 bases and V 0 bases, and 7 bases lay outside the gene matches. Written as DNA, the CDR3 is TGTGCCAGCAGCGTAGCTCTGCTAGCGGGAGTGTACGAGCAGTACTTC. Protein: CASSVALLAGVYEQYF.

The gene calls are TRBV11-3 and TRBJ1-1, with 7 bases lining up with TRBD1. Trimming took 5 bases from V and 4 from J; bases not matched to a gene: 10. The CDR3 totals 15 residues. The germline V gene encodes CDR1 SGHNT and CDR2 YENEEA. The CDR3 coding sequence is TGTGCCAGCAGCCCAGGAGCAGGGGGTGCCACTGAAGCTTTCTTT. Translating gives CASSPGAGGATEAFF.

This chain connects TRBV27 to TRBJ1-2; 9 bases fit TRBD1. Germline lookup yields CDR1 MNHEY and CDR2 SMNVEV (reference sequence). The V gene end was trimmed by 0 bases and the J gene end by 9 bases; junction bases not matched to a gene: 8. The CDR3 length is 15 residues. This chain's CDR3 is CASSLSIGTGRSYTF. The DNA of the CDR3 is TGTGCCAGCAGTTTATCAATCGGGACAGGGCGAAGCTACACCTTC.

The chain is built from TRBV6-5 and TRBJ1-2; D gene uncertain. Trimming left V 6 bases short and J 4 bases short, with 12 bases between. The CDR3 runs to 13 residues. Germline CDR1 reads MNHEY; CDR2 reads SVGAGI. The CDR3 reads CASSGVRSYGYTF. For the CDR3, the DNA is TGTGCCAGCAGCGGAGTTCGTAGCTATGGCTACACCTTC.